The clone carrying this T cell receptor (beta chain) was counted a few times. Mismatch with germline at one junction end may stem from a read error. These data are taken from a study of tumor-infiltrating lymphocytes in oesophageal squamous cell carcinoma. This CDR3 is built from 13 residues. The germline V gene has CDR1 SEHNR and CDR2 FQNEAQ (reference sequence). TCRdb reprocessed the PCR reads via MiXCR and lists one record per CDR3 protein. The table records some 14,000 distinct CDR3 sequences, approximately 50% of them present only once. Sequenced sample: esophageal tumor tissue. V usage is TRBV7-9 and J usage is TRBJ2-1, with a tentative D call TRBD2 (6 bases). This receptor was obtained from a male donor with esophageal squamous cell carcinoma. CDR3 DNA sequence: TGTGCCAGCAGCTGGGACTCCAACAATGAGCAGTTCTTC. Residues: CASSWDSNNEQFF.